These 27 T cell receptor beta chains were all obtained from the same sample, sequenced in a study of T cells in Graves' hyperthyroidism and ophthalmopathy. Amplification targeted TCR beta CDR3 regions from RNA transcripts. The HTBI primer set served for first-round RT-PCR of the TCR CDR3. TCRdb ran MiXCR on the multiplex PCR reads and lists one entry per CDR3 protein. The sample has 160,000 or so distinct CDR3 sequences; about 9.4% are singletons. Input material: blood. The receptors here all came from a woman aged 18-29 years with Graves' hyperthyroidism that later progressed to Graves' ophthalmopathy.

This clonotype was seen at least ten times. The chain carries TRBV5-5 and TRBJ2-1; the match to TRBD2 covers 8 bases. The V segment lost 0 bases and the J segment 8 bases; nucleotides outside the gene matches: 1. CDR1 is SGHKS, CDR2 YYEKEE, per germline (reference sequence). The CDR3 runs 13 residues. CDR3 in amino acids: CASSLGAGDEQFF. CDR3 nucleotide sequence: TGTGCCAGCAGCTTGGGAGCGGGAGATGAGCAGTTCTTC.

This clonotype was found many times. The V and J genes are TRBV2 and TRBJ2-6; 9 bases align to TRBD1. CDR3 length equals 17 residues. V was clipped by 4 bases and J by 1 base; unmatched bases: 5. Germline loops: CDR1 SNHLY, CDR2 FYNNEI. Here the CDR3 DNA reads TGTGCCAGCAGTGTGACAGGGGGAACATCTGGGGCCAACGTCCTGACTTTC. The encoded protein is CASSVTGGTSGANVLTF.

At least ten counts were recorded for this clonotype. J is TRBJ1-1 and V is TRBV3-1, with 7 bases aligning to TRBD1. CDR1 is LGHDT and CDR2 is YNNKEL in the germline V gene (reference sequence). The J segment lost 0 bases and the V segment lost 4 bases, leaving 5 bases of the junction unmatched. CDR3 length: 15 amino acids. CDR3 coding DNA: TGTGCCAGCAGCCGTCGGGACAGCATGAACACTGAAGCTTTCTTT. This gives the protein CASSRRDSMNTEAFF.

This clonotype was counted at least ten times. This CDR3 is CASSTTGSYNEQFF. The CDR3 nucleotides are TGTGCCAGCAGTACGACAGGGAGCTACAATGAGCAGTTCTTC. The gene calls are TRBV6-2 or TRBV6-3 and TRBJ2-1; 7 bases align to TRBD1. CDR1 is MNHEY, CDR2 SVGEGT, per germline. J lost 3 bases, V lost 5 bases, and 4 bases had no gene match. The CDR3 is 14 amino acids.

This clonotype was counted many times. The chain uses TRBV7-9 and TRBJ1-2; no firm D call. CDR1 and CDR2 from the germline V gene are SEHNR and FQNEAQ (reference sequence). The CDR3 has 12 residues. V was shortened by 4 bases and J by 5 bases, with 8 bases between the two germline ends. The CDR3 nucleotides are TGTGCCAGCAGCTACCGAGAATATGGCTACACCTTC. Translated: CASSYREYGYTF.

In its sample, this clonotype was seen many times. J is TRBJ1-6 and V is TRBV11-2; maybe TRBD1 (5 bases). Germline-derived CDR1 and CDR2 are SGHAT and FQNNGV. CDR3 length: 15 amino acids. Trimming took off 5 bases at V and 7 bases at J, with 15 bases between the two ends. Here the CDR3 DNA reads TGTGCCAGCAGCCTGGCAGGGCGGAGGAATTCACCCCTCCACTTT. Translation: CASSLAGRRNSPLHF.

This clonotype has ten or more counts. The chain has TRBV20-1 and TRBJ2-3; D unresolved. Germline V gene sequence: CDR1 DFQATT, CDR2 SNEGSKA (reference sequence). V lost 0 bases and J lost 2, with 12 bases in between. The CDR3 length is 15 residues. Written as DNA, the CDR3 is TGCAGTGCTAGAGAGCCCATCTATCCCACAGATACGCAGTATTTT. It translates to CSAREPIYPTDTQYF.

This clonotype has a count of ten or more. CDR3: CASSLAQGQGSYEQYF. The CDR3 nucleotides read TGTGCCAGCAGCTTAGCCCAGGGACAGGGGTCCTACGAGCAGTACTTC. This sequence joins TRBV7-9 and TRBJ2-7; 10 nucleotides agree with TRBD1. Germline V lookup: CDR1 SEHNR, CDR2 FQNEAQ (reference sequence). The CDR3 is made up of 16 amino acids. The junction had 3 bases not matched to a gene; V was cut back by 0 bases and J by 1 base.

This clonotype was observed a few times. The rearrangement uses TRBV19 and TRBJ1-5; D not resolved. CDR1 is LNHDA and CDR2 is SQIVND in the germline V gene (reference sequence). With 1 base removed from V and 1 base from J, the gap between germline ends came to 8 bases. The CDR3 totals 15 residues. The CDR3 region is CASSIGQPSNQPQHF. CDR3 coding DNA: TGTGCCAGTAGTATAGGCCAGCCAAGCAATCAGCCCCAGCATTTT.

This rearrangement joins TRBV7-8 to TRBJ2-7, with D perhaps TRBD1 (7 bases). V lost 3 bases, J lost 4 bases, and 16 bases lay in between. Germline V lookup: CDR1 SGHVS, CDR2 FQNEAQ. The CDR3 extends over 15 amino acids. CDR3 DNA sequence: TGTGCCAGCAGCTTGGTGAGGTCAGGGGGGTACGAGCAGTACTTC. As protein: CASSLVRSGGYEQYF.

In this sample, this clonotype turned up a few times. The chain employs TRBV10-3 and TRBJ1-3, with a tentative D call TRBD1 (6 bases). The ends were cut back, 3 bases at V and 0 bases at J, with 12 bases in the middle. CDR1 is ENHRY, CDR2 SYGVKD, per germline. This CDR3 has 16 residues. CDR3 sequence (DNA): TGTGCCATCAGTGAACCGGGACAAGGCTCTGGAAACACCATATATTTT. Translated, it gives CAISEPGQGSGNTIYF.

This clonotype was seen only a few times. CDR3 sequence: CASGQTNYGYTF. CDR3 in DNA: TGTGCCAGCGGACAAACAAACTATGGCTACACCTTC. The gene calls are TRBV28 and TRBJ1-2; D perhaps matches TRBD1 (5 bases). With 8 bases removed from V and 2 bases from J, the gap between germline ends came to 9 bases. There are 12 residues in the CDR3. Germline V gives CDR1 MDHEN, CDR2 SYDVKM.

As concerns this clonotype: One base away lies a much larger clone, so this may be a sequencing read error. The chain recombines TRBV27 with TRBJ1-5; D is possibly TRBD1 (6 bases). Trimming took 8 bases from V and 5 from J, leaving 10 bases between them. Germline V gives CDR1 MNHEY, CDR2 SMNVEV (reference sequence). The CDR3 loop spans 12 amino acids. CDR3 coding DNA: TGTGCCAGCCATACAGGGTATCAGCCCCAGCATTTT. It encodes CASHTGYQPQHF.

This clonotype was counted many times. The rearrangement links TRBV28 to TRBJ2-7; the D gene is possibly TRBD1 (5 bases). CDR3 length equals 14 residues. Germline V gene data show CDR1 as MDHEN and CDR2 as SYDVKM. V lost 6 bases, J lost 0 bases, and 12 bases lay in between. The CDR3 DNA sequence: TGTGCCAGCAGGGACACACAGAGCTCCTACGAGCAGTACTTC. Its protein is CASRDTQSSYEQYF. Filled out from reference TRBV28 and TRBJ2-7, the complete variable domain reads DVKVTQSSRYLVKRTGEKVFLECVQDMDHENMFWYRQDPGLGLRLIYFSYDVKMKEKGDIPEGYSVSREKKERFSLILESASTNQTSMYLCASRDTQSSYEQYFGPGTRLTVT.

This clonotype showed up many times. The chain joins TRBV12-3 or TRBV12-4 to TRBJ2-2, with 8 nucleotides matching TRBD1. Germline trimming cut 4 bases from V and 5 bases from J; bases unmatched to any gene: 3. The CDR3 is made up of 14 amino acids. The CDR3 protein is CASSSGQGTGELFF. The DNA of the CDR3 is TGTGCCAGCAGTTCCGGACAGGGAACCGGGGAGCTGTTTTTT.

This clonotype was found many times. The V call is TRBV28, the J call TRBJ2-1, with 11 bases identical to TRBD2. The CDR3 contains 16 residues. V gave up 4 bases and J gave up 1 base; unmatched junction bases: 3. Germline V gene sequence: CDR1 MDHEN, CDR2 SYDVKM. In DNA form, the CDR3 reads TGTGCCAGCAGTTCCCTAGCGGGGGGTTCCTACAATGAGCAGTTCTTC. It yields the protein CASSSLAGGSYNEQFF.

The rearrangement joins TRBV18 to TRBJ1-5, with D unclear. The ends were cut back, 2 bases at V and 6 bases at J, with 17 bases in the middle. The CDR3 has 16 residues. Germline CDR1 and CDR2: KGHSH and LQKENI. The CDR3 DNA is TGTGCCAGCTCACCATCCCACAGAAACCACGGTCAGCCCCAGCATTTT. It translates to CASSPSHRNHGQPQHF.

This clonotype appeared many times. The chain carries TRBV18 and TRBJ2-5; D gene unclear. Trimming left V 2 bases short and J 3 bases short, with 10 bases between. The CDR3 runs to 14 residues. From germline, CDR1 is KGHSH and CDR2 LQKENI. The CDR3 coding sequence is TGTGCCAGCTCACCAAGCGATGGGGAAGAGACCCAGTACTTC. Translating it yields CASSPSDGEETQYF.

About this clonotype itself: A much larger clonotype is one base distant, so this may be a read error. The chain combines TRBV12-5 with TRBJ2-7; 7 bases match TRBD1. The CDR3 has 13 amino acids. V trimming: 7 bases; J trimming: 3 bases; junction bases outside the gene matches: 6. Germline values: CDR1 LGHNT, CDR2 FRNRAP. This CDR3 is CASALTGVYEQYF. The CDR3 DNA reads as TGTGCTAGTGCCCTCACAGGGGTCTACGAGCAGTACTTC. The full variable domain, with the rest looked up from reference TRBV12-5 and TRBJ2-7, is DARVTQTPRHKVTEMGQEVTMRCQPILGHNTVFWYRQTMMQGLELLAYFRNRAPLDDSGMPKDRFSAEMPDATLATLKIQPSEPRDSAVYFCASALTGVYEQYFGPGTRLTVT.

This clonotype was observed at least ten times. The gene calls are TRBV28 and TRBJ2-4; perhaps TRBD1 as D (5 bases). This CDR3 is 14 amino acids long. Germline CDR1 MDHEN, CDR2 SYDVKM. Trimming took 4 bases from V and 5 from J, leaving 12 bases between them. The CDR3 protein is CASSSPQVQNIQYF. In DNA form, the CDR3 reads TGTGCCAGCAGTTCCCCACAGGTACAAAACATTCAGTACTTC.

There are many counts of this clonotype. V usage is TRBV2 and J usage is TRBJ1-5; a weak D match, TRBD1 (6 bases). The length of the CDR3 is 16 residues. Trimming cost V 5 bases and J 0 bases, with 14 bases left between them. From germline, CDR1 is SNHLY and CDR2 FYNNEI. The DNA for the CDR3 is TGTGCCAGCAGTTTAGGACAGCTTCCTAGCAATCAGCCCCAGCATTTT. As protein: CASSLGQLPSNQPQHF.

There are many counts of this clonotype. The chain links TRBV9 to TRBJ2-5; 7 bases are a match to TRBD2. This CDR3 contains 14 residues. The ends lost 0 bases at V and 3 bases at J; junction bases unmatched: 2. Per germline, CDR1 SGDLS and CDR2 YYNGEE. The CDR3: CASSVAGGEETQYF. The CDR3 nucleotides read TGTGCCAGCAGCGTAGCGGGAGGCGAAGAGACCCAGTACTTC.

This clonotype has ten or more counts. This chain connects TRBV4-2 to TRBJ1-6; D gene unclear. V dropped 1 base and J dropped 9 bases, with 4 bases sitting between them. The germline gives CDR1 LGHNA, CDR2 YNFKEQ. The CDR3 consists of 12 residues. DNA of the CDR3: TGTGCCAGCAGCCAAGGGAGTTCACCCCTCCACTTT. Its translation: CASSQGSSPLHF.

With respect to this clonotype: A read error may account for a junction end that differs from germline. J is TRBJ1-6 and V is TRBV6-1, with 8 bases matching TRBD1. Germline V CDR1 and CDR2: MNHNS, SASEGT. The CDR3 loop spans 14 amino acids. In nucleotides, the CDR3 is TGTGCCAGCAGTCGGACAGGGCCAAATTCACTCCTCCACTTT. This codes for CASSRTGPNSLLHF.

Turning to this clonotype: A read error is possible here, since a much larger clone lies one base away. The chain has TRBV12-3 or TRBV12-4 and TRBJ2-5; 11 bases agree with TRBD2. This CDR3 comprises 16 residues. The CDR3 region has the DNA TGTACCAGCAGTTTTGGTCTAGCGGGAGGTATGGAGACCCAGTACTTC. Translating it yields CTSSFGLAGGMETQYF.

Regarding this clonotype: Mismatch with germline at one junction end may stem from a read error. V is TRBV6-1 and J is TRBJ2-5; D gene ambiguous. Germline V gene lookup returns CDR1 MNHNS and CDR2 SASEGT. This CDR3 comprises 13 residues. The CDR3 DNA reads TGTGCCAGCAGTGTTCCTAACCAAGAGACCCCGTACTTC. Translation: CASSVPNQETPYF.

Many counts were recorded for this clonotype. The V gene is TRBV20-1, the J gene TRBJ2-1; unclear D gene. Per germline, CDR1 DFQATT and CDR2 SNEGSKA (reference sequence). The CDR3 has 12 amino acids. Deletions cut 8 bases from V and 2 bases from J, with 10 bases between. The CDR3 protein is CSPKGTYNEQFF. CDR3 coding DNA: TGCAGTCCTAAGGGAACCTACAATGAGCAGTTCTTC.